This TCR beta chain was recovered during a study of blood T cells in healthy people across ages. It was with a sample-barcoded 5' primer and a J-beta primer mix that a second PCR of about 6 to 12 cycles was run. Using its own MiXCR run on the 5' RACE reads, TCRdb lists one record per CDR3 protein. The profile shows about 1,600,000 distinct CDR3 sequences, roughly 45% of them singletons. CDR3 length: 14 residues. Germline lookup yields CDR1 LGHDT and CDR2 YNNKEL (reference sequence). The J segment lost 10 bases and the V segment lost 0 bases, leaving 3 bases of the junction unmatched. Study conclusions and caveats: Percentage of naive T cells showed a strong correlation with TCR beta diversity. Underestimates were what the diversity estimates from one million T cells were considered to be.

The sample holds a few counts of this clonotype. Its antigen is as yet unknown. The specimen sequenced was blood. The sequence was obtained from a woman under 30 in good health. The chain employs TRBV3-1 and TRBJ1-6; 7 bases align to TRBD1. Written as DNA, the CDR3 is TGTGCCAGCAGCCAAGACCCAGGGGGATCACCCCTCCACTTT. It encodes CASSQDPGGSPLHF.